The table lists the clone carrying this T cell receptor (beta chain) with a few counts. The record originates from a study of identical twins. TCRdb re-analysed the 5' RACE reads in MiXCR, keeping a single row per CDR3 protein. Seen here are a few hundred thousand distinct CDR3 sequences, 6.5% to 9.5% observed once, and the top ten hold roughly 3.1%. Germline V gives CDR1 MNHEY, CDR2 SMNVEV (reference sequence). V was shortened by 3 bases and J by 8 bases, with 10 bases between the two germline ends. This CDR3 is 12 amino acids long. Every sampled donor was Caucasian and healthy. The data were also submitted as part of a second study, on yellow fever vaccine responses in identical twins.

The chain recombines TRBV27 with TRBJ1-2; D gene uncertain. What was sequenced was CD8+ T cells sorted from blood. This clonotype was obtained from a woman under 30 in good health. CDR3 bases: TGTGCCAGCAGTTTCACTATTATGGGCTACACCTTC. Amino acid sequence: CASSFTIMGYTF.